This note documents a single TCR beta chain sequence. No antigen is known for it. Regarding treatment: approximately 9-day PBMC culture with coronavirus spike peptide pools or control peptides (ViraFEST assay). March to December 2020 was the span of positive PCR dates, which predated US Alpha, Beta and Delta variants. Trimming removed 1 base from V and 6 bases from J, with 12 bases in between. Looked up from germline, CDR1 is DFQATT and CDR2 is SNEGSKA (reference sequence). The CDR3 consists of 14 residues. These data are taken from a study of vaccination and CD4 T cells after COVID-19. Cultured CD4+ T-cell DNA underwent Oncomine TCR Beta short-read sequencing. TCRdb called the PCR reads again in MiXCR, with one record for every CDR3 protein. The data contain about 26,000 distinct CDR3 sequences, under 70% of them singletons.

This chain links TRBV20-1 with TRBJ2-2; D gene uncertain. Sequenced material: CD4+ T cells from blood, cultured in vitro. This receptor was obtained from a human donor who had recovered from COVID-19. The CDR3 here is CSARAAVIPGELFF. The DNA of the CDR3 is TGCAGTGCTAGAGCCGCCGTCATTCCCGGGGAGCTGTTTTTT.